These 21 T cell receptor beta chains came from one sample sequenced in a study of brain T cells in children with intractable seizures. This table comes from immunoSEQ multiplex PCR, and its TCRdb copy is limited to in-frame clones, with some not included. The data contain 340,000 or so clones, 93% of them singletons. The time point: blood from clinic visit 5 months post-surgery; TSC patient then seizure free. The material was peripheral blood, obtained about 5 months after surgery. The receptors come from a boy in the first two years of life with tuberous sclerosis and intractable seizures.

This clone has just a few counts. The rearrangement uses TRBV5-1 and TRBJ1-2; 7 nucleotides match TRBD1. The CDR3 has 14 residues. V lost 4 bases, J lost 4 bases, and 7 bases stayed unmatched. Germline lookup yields CDR1 SGHRS and CDR2 YFSETQ. Written as DNA, the CDR3 is TGCGCCAGCAGCCAAGCGGACAGGCTCTATGGCTACACCTTC. The encoded protein is CASSQADRLYGYTF.

This chain connects TRBV5-1 to TRBJ2-5; 9 bases match TRBD2. The J segment lost 0 bases and the V segment lost 4 bases, leaving 7 bases of the junction unmatched. CDR1 and CDR2 (germline): SGHRS, YFSETQ. The CDR3 has 16 amino acids. The CDR3 sequence is CASSPPGLAHQETQYF. The CDR3 nucleotides read TGCGCCAGCAGCCCACCGGGACTAGCCCACCAAGAGACCCAGTACTTC. Full variable domain (missing parts from reference TRBV5-1 and TRBJ2-5): KAGVTQTPRYLIKTRGQQVTLSCSPISGHRSVSWYQQTPGQGLQFLFEYFSETQRNKGNFPGRFSGRQFSNSRSEMNVSTLELGDSALYLCASSPPGLAHQETQYFGPGTRLLVL.

The chain combines TRBV19 with TRBJ2-5; D may be TRBD1 (6 bases). This CDR3 has 15 residues. V shed 3 bases and J shed 5 bases, with 16 bases lying between them. Germline lookup yields CDR1 LNHDA and CDR2 SQIVND (reference sequence). The chain's CDR3 is CASSIRRAGEETQYF. The CDR3 DNA is TGTGCCAGTAGTATCCGACGGGCAGGGGAGGAGACCCAGTACTTC.

The chain couples TRBV28 to TRBJ1-5; TRBD1 agrees at 9 bases. Germline assignment: CDR1 MDHEN and CDR2 SYDVKM. The ends lost 3 bases at V and 0 bases at J; junction bases unmatched: 6. The CDR3 has 17 amino acids. In DNA form, the CDR3 reads TGTGCCAGCAGTTTGGTGGGGACAGGGAGTAGCAATCAGCCCCAGCATTTT. This codes for CASSLVGTGSSNQPQHF.

J is TRBJ1-1 and V is TRBV29-1; D call uncertain. CDR1 and CDR2 from the germline V gene are SQVTM and ANQGSEA. The V end was cut by 3 bases, the J end by 6 bases, with 20 bases between. The CDR3 sequence is 15 residues long. The CDR3 reads CSVDSMRQVVAEAFF. CDR3 nucleotides: TGCAGCGTTGACTCCATGCGGCAGGTAGTAGCTGAAGCTTTCTTT.

J is TRBJ1-5 and V is TRBV9; the match to TRBD1 covers 9 bases. Germline assignment: CDR1 SGDLS and CDR2 YYNGEE. The CDR3 totals 14 residues. The trim removed 3 bases at V and 8 bases at J, leaving 6 bases unmatched. CDR3 sequence (DNA): TGTGCCAGCAGCGCGACGGACAGGGGCGAGCCCCAGCATTTT. The encoded protein is CASSATDRGEPQHF.

The chain couples TRBV2 to TRBJ1-1, with D possibly TRBD1 on 5 matching bases. The V and J ends lost 8 bases and 1 base respectively, with 14 bases between them. The CDR3 consists of 14 residues. The germline V gene has CDR1 SNHLY and CDR2 FYNNEI. The CDR3 sequence is CASRRGGRNTEAFF. The CDR3 nucleotides are TGTGCCAGCCGGCGTGGGGGGAGGAACACTGAAGCTTTCTTT.

This clone was seen a single time. The chain couples TRBV5-1 to TRBJ2-1; 10 bases line up with TRBD2. Trimming cost V 0 bases and J 9 bases; bases outside gene matches: 9. This CDR3 contains 16 residues. Germline CDR1 SGHRS, CDR2 YFSETQ. The CDR3 DNA is TGCGCCAGCAGCTTGGGAGCGGGGGGGAGGTCCGGTGAGCAGTTCTTC. This translates into CASSLGAGGRSGEQFF.

The V gene is TRBV27, the J gene TRBJ1-2; no definite D call. Germline V gene lookup returns CDR1 MNHEY and CDR2 SMNVEV (reference sequence). The CDR3 is 14 amino acids. Trimming took 4 bases from V and 5 from J, leaving 14 bases between them. CDR3 residues: CASSSQDRLYGYTF. For the CDR3, the DNA is TGTGCCAGCAGTTCTCAGGACCGCCTTTATGGCTACACCTTC.

This sequence joins TRBV6-2 or TRBV6-3 and TRBJ1-3; D not certain. Trimming shortened V by 4 bases and J by 4 bases, and 11 bases separated the two germline ends. The CDR3 runs 14 residues. Germline loops: CDR1 MNHEY, CDR2 SVGEGT. The CDR3 here is CASSFIGTGNTIYF. The CDR3 region has the DNA TGTGCCAGCAGTTTTATCGGTACGGGAAACACCATATATTTT.

V usage is TRBV19 and J usage is TRBJ1-5; 8 bases match TRBD1. The germline V gene has CDR1 LNHDA and CDR2 SQIVND (reference sequence). This CDR3 comprises 14 residues. J lost 5 bases, V lost 9 bases, and 9 bases had no gene match. CDR3 coding DNA: TGTGCCAGAACCACGGGACAGGCCTATCAGCCCCAGCATTTT. Amino acid sequence: CARTTGQAYQPQHF. The full variable domain, completed using reference TRBV19 and TRBJ1-5, is DGGITQSPKYLFRKEGQNVTLSCEQNLNHDAMYWYRQDPGQGLRLIYYSQIVNDFQKGDIAEGYSVSREKKESFPLTVTSAQKNPTAFYLCARTTGQAYQPQHFGDGTRLSIL.

V gene TRBV19 combines with J gene TRBJ2-1; 7 bases align to TRBD2. The germline gives CDR1 LNHDA, CDR2 SQIVND (reference sequence). CDR3 length equals 13 residues. Trimming removed 4 bases from V and 5 bases from J; junction bases left unmatched: 2. CDR3 bases: TGTGCCAGTAGTAGCGGGAGCCACAATGAGCAGTTCTTC. Its translation: CASSSGSHNEQFF. Drawing the rest from reference TRBV19 and TRBJ2-1, the complete variable domain is DGGITQSPKYLFRKEGQNVTLSCEQNLNHDAMYWYRQDPGQGLRLIYYSQIVNDFQKGDIAEGYSVSREKKESFPLTVTSAQKNPTAFYLCASSSGSHNEQFFGPGTRLTVL.

The chain couples TRBV6-5 to TRBJ1-5; D is perhaps TRBD1 (5 bases). This CDR3 has 15 residues. Between the trimmed V and J ends, which lost 6 bases and 3 bases, there was a span of 15 bases. CDR1 and CDR2 from the germline V gene are MNHEY and SVGAGI. The CDR3 is CASSPNGGVNQPQHF. The CDR3 DNA reads as TGTGCCAGCAGCCCGAATGGGGGGGTCAATCAGCCCCAGCATTTT.

The chain couples TRBV6-5 to TRBJ1-1; D is uncertain. V lost 3 bases to trimming and J lost 2 bases, with 10 bases between them. Germline CDR1 reads MNHEY; CDR2 reads SVGAGI. This CDR3 comprises 14 residues. The DNA of the CDR3 is TGTGCCAGCAGTTATGTGTCAACTAACACTGAAGCTTTCTTT. This sequence encodes CASSYVSTNTEAFF.

The chain uses TRBV2 and TRBJ2-7, with 7 nucleotides matching TRBD1. J gave up 4 bases and V 1 base, and 4 bases lay outside the gene matches. The V gene's germline CDR1 is SNHLY and CDR2 FYNNEI. The CDR3 is 14 residues long. Here the CDR3 reads CASSEGGRGYEQYF. In DNA, the CDR3 is TGTGCCAGCAGTGAAGGAGGCAGGGGGTACGAGCAGTACTTC.

The chain couples TRBV5-6 to TRBJ2-2; TRBD1 or TRBD2 may be the D gene (5 bases each). CDR1 SGHDT and CDR2 YYEEEE come from the germline V gene. With 1 base removed from V and 6 bases from J, the gap between germline ends came to 19 bases. The CDR3 runs to 17 residues. Here the CDR3 DNA reads TGTGCCAGCAGCTTGATGGGACGGCGAAGCATCCCCGGGGAGCTGTTTTTT. This translates into CASSLMGRRSIPGELFF.

The rearrangement uses TRBV14 and TRBJ2-1, with TRBD2 matching over 11 bases. CDR1 and CDR2 (germline): SGHDN, FVKESK. Trimming cost V 4 bases and J 9 bases; bases outside gene matches: 11. The CDR3 totals 16 residues. Here the CDR3 DNA reads TGTGCCAGCAGCCCACAGACTAGCGGGATTTGGGCTGAGCAGTTCTTC. It translates to CASSPQTSGIWAEQFF.

V is TRBV29-1 and J is TRBJ1-2; D gene ambiguous. This CDR3 region has 15 residues. Germline V gene sequence: CDR1 SQVTM, CDR2 ANQGSEA. Trimming stripped 0 bases from V and 5 bases from J, with 16 bases between. Here the CDR3 DNA reads TGCAGCGTTGAAGATCTAGGCCAGGTCCTTTATGGCTACACCTTC. Encoded protein: CSVEDLGQVLYGYTF.

The chain is built from TRBV15 and TRBJ1-4; TRBD1 might be the D (6 bases). This CDR3 has 16 amino acids. Germline-derived CDR1 and CDR2 are LNHNV and YYDKDF (reference sequence). The V and J ends lost 1 base and 8 bases respectively, with 17 bases between them. This chain's CDR3 is CATSRARPAGTEKLFF. The CDR3 nucleotides are TGTGCCACCAGCAGAGCCCGCCCAGCAGGGACAGAAAAACTGTTTTTT.

The genes are TRBV7-2 and TRBJ2-7, with TRBD1 matching 9 bases. This CDR3 comprises 19 residues. V shed 5 bases and J 1 base; nucleotides not matched to a gene: 18. Germline CDR1 and CDR2: SGHTA and FQGNSA. CDR3 bases: TGTGCCAGCAGCCCAAACTCCAAATACAGGGGGCCATTGTCCTACGAGCAGTACTTC. It codes for CASSPNSKYRGPLSYEQYF.

This sequence joins TRBV4-1 and TRBJ2-7; D gene uncertain. Between the trimmed V and J ends, which lost 4 bases and 2 bases, there was a span of 15 bases. CDR1 is MGHRA and CDR2 is YSYEKL in the germline V gene. This CDR3 spans 15 amino acids. This CDR3 is CASSPLNLGTYEQYF. The CDR3 DNA sequence: TGCGCCAGCAGCCCCCTAAACCTGGGGACCTACGAGCAGTACTTC.